This TCR beta chain stems from a study of cytomegalovirus exposure and HLA in healthy donors. On the study more broadly: Later analysis reported that the 110 or so validation repertoires shared the platform of the 650 to 700 first-cohort repertoires.

Germline V gene sequence: CDR1 SGHTA, CDR2 FQGTGA. CDR3 size: 13 residues. Trimming cost V 6 bases and J 6 bases, with 15 bases left between them. The protocol was immunoSEQ multiplex PCR, while the TCRdb copy is restricted to in-frame clones and leaves out a portion. The sample has about 98,000 clones, about 83% seen once. The rearrangement links TRBV7-3 to TRBJ2-7, with D tentatively TRBD1 (6 bases). The sequenced material came from PBMCs. The receptor was isolated from a woman aged 25 to 39 in good health and CMV-seronegative. This CDR3 reads CASSVDRSSEQYF. The CDR3 DNA sequence: TGTGCCAGCAGTGTCGACAGGTCGTCCGAGCAGTACTTC.